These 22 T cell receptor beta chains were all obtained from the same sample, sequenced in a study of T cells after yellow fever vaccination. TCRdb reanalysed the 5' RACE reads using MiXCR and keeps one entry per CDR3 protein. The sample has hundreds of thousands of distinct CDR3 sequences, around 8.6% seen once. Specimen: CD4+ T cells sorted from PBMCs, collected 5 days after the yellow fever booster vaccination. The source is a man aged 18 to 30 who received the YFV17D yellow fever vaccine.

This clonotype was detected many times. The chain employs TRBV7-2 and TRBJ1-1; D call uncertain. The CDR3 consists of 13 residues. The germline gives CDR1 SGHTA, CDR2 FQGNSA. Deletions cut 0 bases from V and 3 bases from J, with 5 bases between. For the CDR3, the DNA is TGTGCCAGCAGCTTAGCGGGGTACACTGAAGCTTTCTTT. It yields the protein CASSLAGYTEAFF.

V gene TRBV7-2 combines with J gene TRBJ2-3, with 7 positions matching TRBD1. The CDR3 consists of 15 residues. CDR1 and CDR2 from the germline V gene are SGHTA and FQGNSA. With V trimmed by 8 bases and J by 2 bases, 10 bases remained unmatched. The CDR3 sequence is CASGRDSTSTDTQYF. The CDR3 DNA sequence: TGTGCCAGCGGCCGGGACAGTACATCCACAGATACGCAGTATTTT.

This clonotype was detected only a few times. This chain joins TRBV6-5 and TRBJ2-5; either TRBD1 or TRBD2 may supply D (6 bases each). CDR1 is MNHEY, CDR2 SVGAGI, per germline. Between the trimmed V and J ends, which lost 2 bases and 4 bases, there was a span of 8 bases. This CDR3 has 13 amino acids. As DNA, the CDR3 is TGTGCCAGCAGTTACCCGGGGGCAGAGACCCAGTACTTC. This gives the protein CASSYPGAETQYF.

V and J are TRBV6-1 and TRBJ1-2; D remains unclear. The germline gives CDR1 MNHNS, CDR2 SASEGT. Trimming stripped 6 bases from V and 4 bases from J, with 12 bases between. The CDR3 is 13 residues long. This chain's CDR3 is CASRMDGVYGYTF. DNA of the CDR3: TGTGCCAGCAGAATGGACGGAGTCTATGGCTACACCTTC.

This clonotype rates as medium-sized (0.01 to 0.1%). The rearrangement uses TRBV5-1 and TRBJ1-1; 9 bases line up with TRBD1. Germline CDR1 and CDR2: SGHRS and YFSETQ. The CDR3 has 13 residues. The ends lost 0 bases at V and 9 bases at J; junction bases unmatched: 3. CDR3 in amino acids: CASSLGDRGKAFF. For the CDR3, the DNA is TGCGCCAGCAGCTTGGGCGACAGGGGGAAAGCTTTCTTT.

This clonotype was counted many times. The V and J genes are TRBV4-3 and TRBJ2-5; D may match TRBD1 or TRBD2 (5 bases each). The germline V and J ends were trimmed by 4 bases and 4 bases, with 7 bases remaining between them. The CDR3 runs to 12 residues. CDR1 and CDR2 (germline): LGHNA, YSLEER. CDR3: CASSRDGETQYF. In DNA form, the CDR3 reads TGCGCCAGCAGCCGGGACGGAGAGACCCAGTACTTC.

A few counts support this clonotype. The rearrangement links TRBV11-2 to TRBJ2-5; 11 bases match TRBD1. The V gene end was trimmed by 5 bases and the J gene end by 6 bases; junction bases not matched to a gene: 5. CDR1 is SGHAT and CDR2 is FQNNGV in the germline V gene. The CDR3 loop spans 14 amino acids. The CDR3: CASSAGTGGQTQYF. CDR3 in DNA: TGTGCCAGCAGCGCCGGGACAGGGGGACAGACCCAGTACTTC.

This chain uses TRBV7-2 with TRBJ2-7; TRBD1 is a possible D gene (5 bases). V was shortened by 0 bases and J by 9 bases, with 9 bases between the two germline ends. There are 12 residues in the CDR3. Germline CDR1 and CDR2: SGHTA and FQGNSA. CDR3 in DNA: TGTGCCAGCAGCTTAGCGGGGCAGGTGCAGTACTTC. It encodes CASSLAGQVQYF.

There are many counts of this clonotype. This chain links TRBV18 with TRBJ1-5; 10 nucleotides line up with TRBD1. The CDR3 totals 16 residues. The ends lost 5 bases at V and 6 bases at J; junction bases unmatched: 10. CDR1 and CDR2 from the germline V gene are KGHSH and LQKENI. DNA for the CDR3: TGTGCCAGCTCATCAGGACAGGGGGATGGTTTTCAGCCCCAGCATTTT. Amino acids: CASSSGQGDGFQPQHF.

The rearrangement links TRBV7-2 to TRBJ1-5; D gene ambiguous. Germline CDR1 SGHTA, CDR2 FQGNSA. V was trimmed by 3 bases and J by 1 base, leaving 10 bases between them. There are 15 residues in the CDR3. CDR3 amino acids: CASSLENASNQPQHF. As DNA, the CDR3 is TGTGCCAGCAGCTTGGAAAACGCAAGCAATCAGCCCCAGCATTTT.

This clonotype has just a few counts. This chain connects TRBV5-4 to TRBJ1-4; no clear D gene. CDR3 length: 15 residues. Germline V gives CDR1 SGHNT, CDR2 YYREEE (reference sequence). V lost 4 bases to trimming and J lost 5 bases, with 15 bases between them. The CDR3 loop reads CASSHADGRNEKLFF. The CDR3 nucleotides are TGTGCCAGCAGCCACGCGGACGGAAGGAATGAAAAACTGTTTTTT.

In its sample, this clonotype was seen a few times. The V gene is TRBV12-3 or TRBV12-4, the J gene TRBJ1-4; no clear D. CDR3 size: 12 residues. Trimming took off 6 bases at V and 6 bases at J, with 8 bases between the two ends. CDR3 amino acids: CASRGFDEKLFF. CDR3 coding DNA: TGTGCCAGCAGGGGTTTCGATGAAAAACTGTTTTTT.

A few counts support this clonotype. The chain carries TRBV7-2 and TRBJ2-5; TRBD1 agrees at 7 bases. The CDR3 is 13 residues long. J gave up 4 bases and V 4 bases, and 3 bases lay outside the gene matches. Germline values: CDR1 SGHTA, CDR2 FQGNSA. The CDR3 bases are TGTGCCAGCAGCTCCTGGGACAGAGAGACCCAGTACTTC. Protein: CASSSWDRETQYF.

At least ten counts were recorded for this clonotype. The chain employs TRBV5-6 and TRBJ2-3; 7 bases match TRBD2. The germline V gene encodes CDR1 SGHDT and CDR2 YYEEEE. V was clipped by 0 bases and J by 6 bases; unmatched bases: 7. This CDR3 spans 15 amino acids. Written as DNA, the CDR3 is TGTGCCAGCAGCTTGGACGCCCTGCGGGGGGATACGCAGTATTTT. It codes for CASSLDALRGDTQYF.

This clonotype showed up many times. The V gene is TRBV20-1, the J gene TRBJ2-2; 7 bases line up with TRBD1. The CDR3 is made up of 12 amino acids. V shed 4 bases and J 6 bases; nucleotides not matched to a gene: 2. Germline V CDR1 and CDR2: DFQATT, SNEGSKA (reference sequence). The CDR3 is CSAIGQAGELFF. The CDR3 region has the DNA TGCAGTGCTATAGGACAGGCCGGGGAGCTGTTTTTT.

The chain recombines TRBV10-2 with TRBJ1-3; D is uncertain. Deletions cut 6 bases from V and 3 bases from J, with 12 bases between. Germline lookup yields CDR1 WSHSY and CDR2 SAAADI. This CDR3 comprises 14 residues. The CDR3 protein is CASRTAGGGNTIYF. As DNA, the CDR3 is TGCGCCAGCAGAACAGCCGGTGGTGGAAACACCATATATTTT.

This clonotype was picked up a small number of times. CDR3 amino acids: CSARDLRLLAEAFF. Here the CDR3 DNA reads TGCAGTGCTAGAGATCTACGACTGCTAGCAGAAGCTTTCTTT. The chain uses TRBV20-1 and TRBJ1-1; D uncertain. The CDR3 is 14 residues long. Germline CDR1 and CDR2: DFQATT and SNEGSKA (reference sequence). Deletions cut 0 bases from V and 8 bases from J, with 16 bases between.

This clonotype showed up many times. In nucleotides, the CDR3 is TGCAGTGCTAACTCCGGGACAGGGGGCTCACCCCTCCACTTT. Translation: CSANSGTGGSPLHF. The V call is TRBV20-1, the J call TRBJ1-6; 12 bases align to TRBD1. Losses at the gene ends were 4 bases for V and 10 bases for J; bases not matched to a gene: 5. The CDR3 has 14 amino acids. The germline CDR1 and CDR2 sequences are DFQATT and SNEGSKA (reference sequence).

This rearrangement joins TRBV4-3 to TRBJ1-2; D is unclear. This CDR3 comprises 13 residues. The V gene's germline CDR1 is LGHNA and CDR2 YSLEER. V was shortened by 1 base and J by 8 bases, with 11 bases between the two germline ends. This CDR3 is CASSQGEGMGYTF. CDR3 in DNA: TGCGCCAGCAGCCAAGGCGAGGGCATGGGCTACACCTTC.

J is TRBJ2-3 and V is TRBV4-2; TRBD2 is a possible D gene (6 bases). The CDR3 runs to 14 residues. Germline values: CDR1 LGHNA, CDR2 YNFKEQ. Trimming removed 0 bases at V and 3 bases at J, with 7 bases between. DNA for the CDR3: TGTGCCAGCAGCCAAGAAGGGACTACAGATACGCAGTATTTT. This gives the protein CASSQEGTTDTQYF.

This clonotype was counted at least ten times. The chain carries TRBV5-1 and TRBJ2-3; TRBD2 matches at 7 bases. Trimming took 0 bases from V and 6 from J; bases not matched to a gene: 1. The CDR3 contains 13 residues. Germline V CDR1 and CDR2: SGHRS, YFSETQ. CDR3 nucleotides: TGCGCCAGCAGCTTGGCCGGGAGGGATACGCAGTATTTT. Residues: CASSLAGRDTQYF.

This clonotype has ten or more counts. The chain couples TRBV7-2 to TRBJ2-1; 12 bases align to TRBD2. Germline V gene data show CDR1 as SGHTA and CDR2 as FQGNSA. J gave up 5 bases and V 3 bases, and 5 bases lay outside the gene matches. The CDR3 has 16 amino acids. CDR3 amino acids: CASSFVGLAGNNEQFF. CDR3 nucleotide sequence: TGTGCCAGCAGCTTCGTTGGACTAGCGGGGAACAATGAGCAGTTCTTC.